The 15 T cell receptor beta chains presented below share a single source sample, sequenced in a study of blood T cell repertoires in COVID-19. The method was immunoSEQ multiplex PCR; TCRdb's version includes in-frame clones alone and lacks a portion of them. The sample lists over 45,000 clones; 90% to 95% were seen once. The sequencing sample was made of peripheral blood. These receptors were taken from a human donor in a cohort sampled during active COVID-19.

J is TRBJ2-1 and V is TRBV11-1; no firm D call. Germline CDR1 SGHAT, CDR2 FQDESV (reference sequence). The V end lost 2 bases, the J end lost 7 bases, and 12 bases lay between the germline ends. The CDR3 length is 14 residues. The CDR3 here is CASSLRLSGNEQFF. The DNA for the CDR3 is TGTGCCAGCAGCTTACGGCTTTCGGGTAATGAGCAGTTCTTC.

This clone was seen a single time. The V gene is TRBV7-6, the J gene TRBJ1-3; possibly TRBD1 for D (5 bases). There are 16 residues in the CDR3. Germline CDR1 is SGHVS and CDR2 is FNYEAQ. Trimming shortened V by 4 bases and J by 0 bases, and 13 bases separated the two germline ends. This chain's CDR3 is CASSWGGRFSGNTIYF. As DNA, the CDR3 is TGTGCCAGCAGCTGGGGGGGACGGTTCTCTGGAAACACCATATATTTT. Combining the CDR3 with reference TRBV7-6 and TRBJ1-3 gives the whole variable domain GAGVSQSPRYKVTKRGQDVALRCDPISGHVSLYWYRQALGQGPEFLTYFNYEAQQDKSGLPNDRFSAERPEGSISTLTIQRTEQRDSAMYRCASSWGGRFSGNTIYFGEGSWLTVV.

V usage is TRBV24-1 and J usage is TRBJ2-5; 7 bases fit TRBD1. The CDR3 totals 15 residues. Trimming cost V 3 bases and J 1 base; bases outside gene matches: 4. Germline V gene lookup returns CDR1 KGHDR and CDR2 SFDVKD. In nucleotides, the CDR3 is TGTGCCACCAGTGATGCCGGGACAGCCCAAGAGACCCAGTACTTC. Protein product: CATSDAGTAQETQYF.

V and J are TRBV20-1 and TRBJ1-4; D uncertain. This CDR3 region has 11 residues. Germline V gene data show CDR1 as DFQATT and CDR2 as SNEGSKA (reference sequence). V was pared by 6 bases and J by 7 bases, with 9 bases between. The CDR3 nucleotides are TGCAGTGCAGGAGGAGCTGAAAAACTGTTTTTT. Residues: CSAGGAEKLFF.

The chain carries TRBV11-1 and TRBJ2-7, with D perhaps TRBD1 (5 bases). CDR3 length: 12 residues. Trimming took off 1 base at V and 4 bases at J, with 5 bases between the two ends. Germline V CDR1 and CDR2: SGHAT, FQDESV (reference sequence). The CDR3 loop reads CASSLDRYEQYF. The DNA of the CDR3 is TGTGCCAGCAGCTTAGACAGGTACGAGCAGTACTTC.

This clone was detected once. The rearrangement uses TRBV7-9 and TRBJ2-7, with D tentatively TRBD1 (5 bases). With 1 base removed from V and 1 base from J, the gap between germline ends came to 20 bases. Per the germline V gene, CDR1 is SEHNR and CDR2 is FQNEAQ (reference sequence). The CDR3 length is 18 residues. The CDR3 bases are TGTGCCAGCAGCTTAGGTCTCCCAGGGAAGCCCGTTTCCTACGAGCAGTACTTC. Translation: CASSLGLPGKPVSYEQYF.

The rearrangement uses TRBV19 and TRBJ2-7; TRBD2 matches at 8 bases. The ends lost 3 bases at V and 3 bases at J; junction bases unmatched: 1. Germline CDR1 is LNHDA and CDR2 is SQIVND (reference sequence). The CDR3 covers 13 residues. CDR3 nucleotide sequence: TGTGCCAGTAGTATCGCGGGAGGCTACGAGCAGTACTTC. Translating it yields CASSIAGGYEQYF.

The V and J genes are TRBV7-2 and TRBJ2-5; TRBD2 agrees at 14 bases. This CDR3 has 18 amino acids. J was trimmed by 2 bases and V by 4 bases; bases with no gene match: 9. Germline assignment: CDR1 SGHTA and CDR2 FQGNSA. Written as DNA, the CDR3 is TGTGCCAGCAGCTCCTCCGGACTAGCGGGGGGTATACAAGAGACCCAGTACTTC. Translation: CASSSSGLAGGIQETQYF.

This chain uses TRBV27 with TRBJ1-5; 11 nucleotides line up with TRBD1. Trimming at V came to 3 bases and at J to 4 bases, leaving 2 bases not matched to a gene. The germline gives CDR1 MNHEY, CDR2 SMNVEV (reference sequence). The CDR3 consists of 15 residues. The CDR3 loop is CASSFGTGGNQPQHF. The CDR3 DNA reads TGTGCCAGCAGTTTTGGGACAGGGGGAAATCAGCCCCAGCATTTT.

V gene TRBV28 combines with J gene TRBJ2-1; 7 positions match TRBD2. CDR3 size: 18 residues. With V trimmed by 6 bases and J by 3 bases, 17 bases remained unmatched. Looked up from germline, CDR1 is MDHEN and CDR2 is SYDVKM. CDR3 in amino acids: CASSPPKKTGGVYNEQFF. CDR3 nucleotides: TGTGCCAGCAGCCCCCCTAAAAAAACGGGAGGAGTCTACAATGAGCAGTTCTTC.

The rearrangement uses TRBV5-1 and TRBJ2-3, with a tentative D call TRBD2 (6 bases). V was cut by 0 bases and J by 0 bases, with 14 bases left in between. The germline CDR1 and CDR2 sequences are SGHRS and YFSETQ. There are 17 residues in the CDR3. DNA of the CDR3: TGCGCCAGCAGCTTGGCGGTCGGACTAACTAGCACAGATACGCAGTATTTT. This encodes CASSLAVGLTSTDTQYF. Variable domain in full (rest from reference TRBV5-1 and TRBJ2-3): KAGVTQTPRYLIKTRGQQVTLSCSPISGHRSVSWYQQTPGQGLQFLFEYFSETQRNKGNFPGRFSGRQFSNSRSEMNVSTLELGDSALYLCASSLAVGLTSTDTQYFGPGTRLTVL.

The rearrangement uses TRBV4-2 and TRBJ2-1, with TRBD2 matching over 10 bases. Germline loops: CDR1 LGHNA, CDR2 YNFKEQ. There are 14 residues in the CDR3. The V gene end was trimmed by 2 bases and the J gene end by 8 bases; junction bases not matched to a gene: 3. CDR3: CASSQLAGEHEQFF. Here the CDR3 DNA reads TGTGCCAGCAGCCAACTAGCGGGAGAACATGAGCAGTTCTTC.

The chain combines TRBV3-1 (or the pseudogene TRBV3-2) with TRBJ2-3, with D tentatively TRBD2 (6 bases). Germline CDR1 and CDR2: LGHDT and YNNKEL (reference sequence). V shed 3 bases and J shed 11 bases, with 12 bases lying between them. CDR3 length: 12 residues. CDR3 DNA: TGTGCCAGCAGCCAGGGGGGACTGGGGCAGTATTTT. Translating it yields CASSQGGLGQYF.

The chain links TRBV3-1 (or the pseudogene TRBV3-2) to TRBJ2-3; 7 nucleotides line up with TRBD2. Germline assignment: CDR1 LGHDT and CDR2 YNNKEL (reference sequence). With V trimmed by 4 bases and J by 4 bases, 8 bases remained unmatched. This CDR3 has 15 residues. CDR3 sequence (DNA): TGTGCCAGCAGCCGAGTCGGGGGAGGGTCAGATACGCAGTATTTT. Its protein is CASSRVGGGSDTQYF.

The chain recombines TRBV30 with TRBJ1-1; D is unresolved. This CDR3 has 13 amino acids. Germline CDR1 and CDR2: GTSNPN and SVGIG (reference sequence). Trimming removed 3 bases at V and 0 bases at J, with 8 bases between. This chain's CDR3 is CAWRDYMNTEAFF. Written as DNA, the CDR3 is TGTGCCTGGAGAGATTACATGAACACTGAAGCTTTCTTT.